What follows are 25 T cell receptor beta chains derived from one specimen sequenced in a study of primary melanoma T cells and metastatic recurrence. Profiling relied on immunoSEQ multiplex PCR, and the TCRdb table lists in-frame clones only, not all of them. Of some 690 clones in the sample, more than 75% were seen once. The material sequenced was melanoma tumor tissue. These receptors were taken from a human donor with melanoma.

The V call is TRBV19, the J call TRBJ2-4, with 8 bases matching TRBD2. Looked up from germline, CDR1 is LNHDA and CDR2 is SQIVND (reference sequence). The CDR3 loop spans 14 amino acids. V was pared by 5 bases and J by 4 bases, with 4 bases of the junction left unmatched. CDR3 DNA sequence: TGTGCCAGTAGTCACAGCGGGGGAAAAAACATTCAGTACTTC. Amino acid sequence: CASSHSGGKNIQYF.

V gene TRBV9 combines with J gene TRBJ1-4; unclear D gene. V was shortened by 0 bases and J by 0 bases, with 6 bases between the two germline ends. Germline CDR1 and CDR2: SGDLS and YYNGEE. CDR3 length equals 15 residues. CDR3 sequence reads: CASSVGGSTNEKLFF. DNA for the CDR3: TGTGCCAGCAGCGTAGGTGGATCAACTAATGAAAAACTGTTTTTT.

V gene TRBV7-7 combines with J gene TRBJ2-4; 10 bases agree with TRBD1. There are 14 residues in the CDR3. V dropped 4 bases and J dropped 9; count of bases not matched to a gene: 6. CDR1 and CDR2 (germline): SSHAT, FNYEAQ (reference sequence). DNA of the CDR3: TGTGCCAGCAGCTGGGACAGGGGCGACAGCATTCAGTACTTC. Encoded protein: CASSWDRGDSIQYF.

This clone was detected a few times. CDR3 region: CASTPGSPLNTEAFF. The DNA for the CDR3 is TGTGCCAGCACCCCAGGGAGCCCCTTGAACACTGAAGCTTTCTTT. This sequence joins TRBV6-8 and TRBJ1-1, with D possibly being TRBD1 (5 bases). The germline gives CDR1 MNHGY, CDR2 SAAAGT. The CDR3 totals 15 residues. Trimming left V 7 bases short and J 0 bases short, with 15 bases between.

The sample holds a few counts of this clone. The chain is built from TRBV18 and TRBJ2-7, with 12 bases aligning to TRBD1. The CDR3 is 15 amino acids. Per germline, CDR1 KGHSH and CDR2 LQKENI. Unmatched junction bases numbered 8, after V lost 6 bases and J lost 5 bases. For the CDR3, the DNA is TGTGCCAGCTCCGGGACAGGGGGCTCAGCCCACGAGCAGTACTTC. This gives the protein CASSGTGGSAHEQYF.

This clone was seen more than once but under ten times. The chain combines TRBV14 with TRBJ2-2, with 7 bases that match TRBD1. The J segment lost 3 bases and the V segment lost 3 bases, leaving 7 bases of the junction unmatched. Germline V CDR1 and CDR2: SGHDN, FVKESK. This CDR3 has 16 amino acids. The CDR3 reads CASSQDRDSDTGELFF. DNA for the CDR3: TGTGCCAGCAGCCAGGACCGGGACAGCGACACCGGGGAGCTGTTTTTT.

This chain links TRBV19 with TRBJ1-2; TRBD1 agrees at 11 bases. Germline V gene sequence: CDR1 LNHDA, CDR2 SQIVND (reference sequence). V dropped 6 bases and J dropped 7; count of bases not matched to a gene: 10. CDR3 length: 15 amino acids. CDR3 region: CASRFNGQGAGGYTF. CDR3 coding DNA: TGTGCCAGTAGATTCAACGGACAGGGGGCTGGTGGCTACACCTTC.

The chain carries TRBV11-3 and TRBJ1-3; D is possibly TRBD1 (6 bases). This CDR3 comprises 15 residues. Germline V gene sequence: CDR1 SGHNT, CDR2 YENEEA. V was clipped by 5 bases and J by 2 bases, with 13 bases between them. This CDR3 reads CASSVTGRAGNTIYF. The CDR3 DNA reads as TGTGCCAGCAGCGTAACAGGGCGAGCTGGAAACACCATATATTTT.

V is TRBV25-1 and J is TRBJ2-5; a possible D gene is TRBD1 (5 bases). This CDR3 is built from 16 residues. V dropped 1 base and J dropped 6 bases, with 18 bases sitting between them. Per germline, CDR1 MGHDK and CDR2 SYGVNS. The CDR3 protein is CASSEWSSRVKKTQYF. The DNA of the CDR3 is TGTGCCAGCAGTGAATGGTCCAGCAGGGTCAAAAAGACCCAGTACTTC.

The DNA of the CDR3 is TGTGCCAGCAAGAACCCCCGGCAGAACACTGAAGCTTTCTTT. It encodes CASKNPRQNTEAFF. The chain uses TRBV28 and TRBJ1-1; D remains ambiguous. Germline assignment: CDR1 MDHEN and CDR2 SYDVKM. This CDR3 is 14 amino acids long. Trimming took off 7 bases at V and 1 base at J, with 13 bases between the two ends.

This clone occurred a few times. As DNA, the CDR3 is TGTGCCAGCAGAACCGGACGGATCCGACCCCTCCACTTT. It specifies CASRTGRIRPLHF. The chain recombines TRBV6-8 with TRBJ1-6, with no clear D. Germline CDR1 and CDR2: MNHGY and SAAAGT. The CDR3 is 13 residues long. V lost 6 bases, J lost 12 bases, and 15 bases lay in between.

The chain uses TRBV7-6 and TRBJ1-5, with 8 bases identical to TRBD1. This CDR3 is built from 18 residues. With 0 bases clipped from V and 1 base from J, the junction kept 8 bases outside the gene matches. Germline V gene lookup returns CDR1 SGHVS and CDR2 FNYEAQ. CDR3 region: CASSLAGQGSASNQPQHF. The CDR3 DNA follows: TGTGCCAGCAGCTTAGCCGGACAGGGCTCAGCCAGCAATCAGCCCCAGCATTTT.

The V call is TRBV23-1, the J call TRBJ2-7; tentative D call: TRBD1 (5 bases). TRBV23-1 is marked as an open reading frame, function uncertain. V dropped 6 bases and J dropped 2 bases, with 11 bases sitting between them. The CDR3 totals 13 residues. CDR3 in amino acids: CASSLQGAYEQYF. Here the CDR3 DNA reads TGCGCCAGCAGCTTGCAGGGTGCCTACGAGCAGTACTTC.

The CDR3 protein is CASSLLDIEETQYF. For the CDR3, the DNA is TGTGCCAGCAGCTTGCTGGACATAGAAGAGACCCAGTACTTC. The rearrangement joins TRBV11-3 to TRBJ2-5, with a weak D call TRBD1 (5 bases). The CDR3 is made up of 14 amino acids. V was pared by 3 bases and J by 3 bases, with 11 bases between. CDR1 and CDR2 (germline): SGHNT, YENEEA.

J is TRBJ1-1 and V is TRBV19, with 9 bases fitting TRBD1. Germline trimming cut 6 bases from V and 6 bases from J; bases unmatched to any gene: 8. CDR3 length: 14 amino acids. Germline values: CDR1 LNHDA, CDR2 SQIVND (reference sequence). Here the CDR3 DNA reads TGTGCCAGTAGGATGCGGGACAGGGACCCTGAAGCTTTCTTT. It encodes CASRMRDRDPEAFF.

The genes are TRBV28 and TRBJ2-2, with 9 bases aligning to TRBD1. The CDR3 is 16 amino acids. V was clipped by 5 bases and J by 1 base; unmatched bases: 5. Germline assignment: CDR1 MDHEN and CDR2 SYDVKM. The CDR3 protein is CASSTRTGENTGELFF. The CDR3 region has the DNA TGTGCCAGCAGTACTCGGACAGGGGAGAACACCGGGGAGCTGTTTTTT.

This chain links TRBV6-8 with TRBJ1-1; D may be TRBD1 (6 bases). CDR3 length: 12 residues. CDR1 and CDR2 from the germline V gene are MNHGY and SAAAGT. The germline V and J ends were trimmed by 4 bases and 8 bases, with 11 bases remaining between them. The CDR3 DNA follows: TGTGCCAGCAGTTCGGGACAATCAGAAGCTTTCTTT. This gives the protein CASSSGQSEAFF.

The V call is TRBV18, the J call TRBJ1-6; no firm D call. V lost 5 bases and J lost 7, with 12 bases in between. This CDR3 is 14 amino acids long. Per the germline V gene, CDR1 is KGHSH and CDR2 is LQKENI. CDR3 in DNA: TGTGCCAGCTCATCGGAGACGCTGAATTCACCCCTCCACTTT. Residues: CASSSETLNSPLHF.

The chain joins TRBV6-8 to TRBJ2-3, with 8 positions matching TRBD1. Germline V gene sequence: CDR1 MNHGY, CDR2 SAAAGT. This CDR3 is built from 16 residues. V shed 4 bases, J shed 4 bases, and the junction held 10 bases outside the gene matches. CDR3 in amino acids: CASSWTGSDSADTQYF. As DNA, the CDR3 is TGTGCCAGCAGTTGGACAGGGAGCGACTCCGCAGATACGCAGTATTTT.

This chain uses TRBV6-8 with TRBJ2-5, with 7 bases that match TRBD1. The germline CDR1 and CDR2 sequences are MNHGY and SAAAGT. The CDR3 runs to 16 residues. Unmatched junction bases numbered 9, after V lost 0 bases and J lost 5 bases. The chain's CDR3 is CASSYSKTGVEETQYF. In DNA, the CDR3 is TGTGCCAGCAGTTACTCGAAAACAGGGGTTGAGGAGACCCAGTACTTC.

V and J are TRBV19 and TRBJ2-1; the D call may be TRBD1 or TRBD2 (5 bases each). V lost 5 bases and J lost 8, with 13 bases in between. Germline lookup yields CDR1 LNHDA and CDR2 SQIVND (reference sequence). This CDR3 comprises 13 residues. CDR3 amino acids: CASSYGLRDEQFF. CDR3 DNA: TGTGCCAGTAGTTACGGACTCAGGGATGAGCAGTTCTTC.

The J gene is TRBJ1-1, the V gene TRBV19, with no clear D. The CDR3 totals 16 residues. The germline V gene has CDR1 LNHDA and CDR2 SQIVND (reference sequence). Trimming shortened V by 2 bases and J by 4 bases, and 17 bases separated the two germline ends. The DNA for the CDR3 is TGTGCCAGTAGTATATTCGGTCCAGGTAGTGGCACTGAAGCTTTCTTT. Translation gives CASSIFGPGSGTEAFF.

This CDR3 reads CASSLAPRDRGSNQPQHF. CDR3 nucleotides: TGTGCCAGCAGCTTAGCGCCCCGGGACCGAGGGTCCAATCAGCCCCAGCATTTT. The V call is TRBV7-7, the J call TRBJ1-5, with D maybe TRBD1 (5 bases). Germline values: CDR1 SSHAT, CDR2 FNYEAQ (reference sequence). This CDR3 is 18 amino acids long. Trimming cost V 0 bases and J 3 bases, with 18 bases left between them.

The chain couples TRBV10-2 to TRBJ2-6; 11 bases map to TRBD2. V lost 0 bases, J lost 13 bases, and 11 bases stayed unmatched. CDR1 and CDR2 (germline): WSHSY, SAAADI. CDR3 size: 17 residues. CDR3 DNA: TGCGCCAGCAGTGAGTCGAGGATAACTAGCGGGGGCCGGGTCCTGACTTTC. Its protein product is CASSESRITSGGRVLTF.

This chain uses TRBV6-8 with TRBJ1-4; 8 bases are a match to TRBD1. V lost 6 bases, J lost 8 bases, and 11 bases stayed unmatched. CDR1 MNHGY and CDR2 SAAAGT come from the germline V gene. CDR3 size: 15 residues. The CDR3 nucleotides read TGTGCCAGCAGCCACGCCGGGACAGGTGGCGAAAAACTGTTTTTT. Its translation: CASSHAGTGGEKLFF.